The 14 T cell receptor beta chains reported below all come from one sample, sequenced in a study of blood T cells in healthy people across ages. Primers used in a second PCR of roughly 6 to 11 cycles were a sample-barcoded 5' primer and a J-beta primer mix. TCRdb passed the 5' RACE reads through MiXCR, listing each CDR3 protein once. The sample has over a million distinct CDR3 sequences, approximately 43% seen once. Sequences were obtained from blood. Receptors originate from a woman aged 18-35 years in good health.

This clonotype is a singleton in its sample. This chain links TRBV12-3 or TRBV12-4 with TRBJ2-1; D gene unclear. Trimming cost V 3 bases and J 13 bases, with 22 bases left between them. CDR3 length equals 15 residues. CDR3 coding DNA: TGTGCCAGCAGTTTGGGATGGCGTGTAATTGAGACCCAGTTCTTC. The encoded protein is CASSLGWRVIETQFF.

The chain couples TRBV7-2 to TRBJ2-7; D gene uncertain. From germline, CDR1 is SGHTA and CDR2 FQGNSA. The length of the CDR3 is 14 residues. V lost 4 bases, J lost 1 base, and 11 bases lay in between. In DNA, the CDR3 is TGTGCCAGCAGCTCACAATCCGGGTCCTACGAGCAGTACTTC. Translated: CASSSQSGSYEQYF.

V gene TRBV28 combines with J gene TRBJ2-1; D is uncertain. CDR1 is MDHEN and CDR2 is SYDVKM in the germline V gene. The length of the CDR3 is 13 residues. Trimming took 3 bases from V and 6 from J, leaving 9 bases between them. The CDR3 region has the DNA TGTGCCAGCAGTTTCCAACCCATCAATGAGCAGTTCTTC. Amino acid sequence: CASSFQPINEQFF. Drawing the rest from reference TRBV28 and TRBJ2-1, the complete variable domain is DVKVTQSSRYLVKRTGEKVFLECVQDMDHENMFWYRQDPGLGLRLIYFSYDVKMKEKGDIPEGYSVSREKKERFSLILESASTNQTSMYLCASSFQPINEQFFGPGTRLTVL.

This clonotype was seen more than once but under ten times. The chain has TRBV5-5 and TRBJ2-1; TRBD1 matches 8 bases. V trimming: 4 bases; J trimming: 6 bases; junction bases outside the gene matches: 21. Looked up from germline, CDR1 is SGHKS and CDR2 is YYEKEE (reference sequence). This CDR3 contains 19 residues. CDR3 protein: CASSPVGQGFADKTNEQFF. CDR3 DNA sequence: TGTGCCAGCAGCCCGGTTGGACAGGGTTTCGCCGACAAAACCAATGAGCAGTTCTTC.

This clonotype was found a few times. The gene calls are TRBV29-1 and TRBJ2-1, with TRBD2 identical over 16 bases. The J call is uncertain, as TRBJ2-7 better fits the DNA end. CDR1 and CDR2 (germline): SQVTM, ANQGSEA. The CDR3 has 17 residues. For the CDR3, the DNA is TGCAGCGTCCCCGGGACTAGCGGGAGGGGCTCCTACAATGAGCAGTACTTC. It encodes CSVPGTSGRGSYNEQYF.

On this clonotype: The CDR3 does not close with the conserved phenylalanine or tryptophan, likely indicating a read error. The rearrangement links TRBV29-1 to TRBJ2-3; TRBD2 matches 8 bases. Germline V gives CDR1 SQVTM, CDR2 ANQGSEA. The CDR3 covers 15 residues. Trimming cost V 4 bases and J 0 bases; bases outside gene matches: 6. The CDR3 loop is CSVVGGRTSTDTQYL. CDR3 bases: TGCAGCGTTGTCGGCGGGAGGACTAGCACAGATACGCAGTATTTA.

This clonotype was counted many times. V and J are TRBV12-3 or TRBV12-4 and TRBJ2-7, with D uncertain. The CDR3 is 12 amino acids. V lost 3 bases and J lost 1, with 4 bases in between. CDR3 amino acids: CASSFYSYEQYF. CDR3 DNA sequence: TGTGCCAGCAGTTTCTATTCCTACGAGCAGTACTTC.

This clonotype has only a few counts. The chain joins TRBV20-1 to TRBJ2-7; D may be TRBD2 (6 bases). The germline V and J ends were trimmed by 2 bases and 6 bases, with 11 bases remaining between them. The CDR3 is 12 amino acids. From germline, CDR1 is DFQATT and CDR2 SNEGSKA (reference sequence). The CDR3 DNA reads as TGCAGTGCTAGAAGTTTCGGGGGCGAGCAGTACTTC. Translation gives CSARSFGGEQYF.

This chain connects TRBV5-6 to TRBJ2-5; D is ambiguous. CDR3 length: 13 amino acids. The V gene lost 4 bases and the J gene lost 11 bases, with 18 bases spanning the gap. Germline loops: CDR1 SGHDT, CDR2 YYEEEE. This CDR3 is CASSVASFNEQYF. CDR3 nucleotide sequence: TGTGCCAGCAGCGTGGCTAGTTTCAATGAGCAGTACTTC.

The chain links TRBV5-1 to TRBJ1-6, with D possibly being TRBD1 (6 bases). The CDR3 runs 12 residues. CDR1 is SGHRS and CDR2 is YFSETQ in the germline V gene. V gave up 5 bases and J gave up 16 bases, with 16 bases separating them. This chain's CDR3 is CASRGQWTILHF. As DNA, the CDR3 is TGCGCCAGCAGAGGACAGTGGACTATTCTCCACTTT.

The genes are TRBV18 and TRBJ1-1, with D possibly being TRBD1 (5 bases). The germline gives CDR1 KGHSH, CDR2 LQKENI. This CDR3 is 14 amino acids long. Trimming cost V 2 bases and J 3 bases, with 10 bases left between them. The CDR3 DNA reads TGTGCCAGCTCACCAGGAGACAGAGACACTGAAGCTTTCTTT. Its translation is CASSPGDRDTEAFF.

For this clonotype: Mismatch with germline at one junction end may stem from a read error. The chain combines TRBV29-1 with TRBJ2-7; 8 bases match TRBD1. Germline V CDR1 and CDR2: SQVTM, ANQGSEA. This CDR3 region has 13 residues. The CDR3 nucleotides are TGTAGCGTTGCTGTGGACAGGGTTTACGAGCAGTACTTC. This encodes CSVAVDRVYEQYF.

The table lists this clonotype with a few counts. The rearrangement joins TRBV4-3 to TRBJ1-1; possible D gene TRBD1, 6 bases. The V end was cut by 5 bases, the J end by 4 bases, with 11 bases between. The V gene's germline CDR1 is LGHNA and CDR2 YSLEER. This CDR3 is built from 13 residues. The CDR3: CASSYRTATEAFF. DNA of the CDR3: TGCGCCAGCAGCTACCGGACAGCCACTGAAGCTTTCTTT.

As concerns this clonotype: A much larger clone differs from this one at a single base, so this may be a read error. The chain employs TRBV28 and TRBJ2-1, with a tentative D call TRBD2 (6 bases). Per germline, CDR1 MDHEN and CDR2 SYDVKM. The germline V and J ends were trimmed by 2 bases and 0 bases, with 8 bases remaining between them. The CDR3 consists of 15 residues. The CDR3: CASSLGEVSYNEQFF. The CDR3 bases are TGTGCCAGCAGTTTAGGGGAGGTCTCCTACAATGAGCAGTTCTTC.